This T cell receptor beta chain was found in a study of response to subunit inactivated influenza vaccine. The study, taken as a whole, reports: Authors suggested that a seasonal influenza vaccination recruits few new T cells each time.

MiXCR, applied by TCRdb to the RT-PCR reads, yields one record per CDR3 protein. The sample lists about 650,000 distinct CDR3 sequences; 15% to 18% were seen once. This clonotype has just a few counts. Antigen: not known. Germline V CDR1 and CDR2: SGHTA, FQGTGA. The ends lost 0 bases at V and 1 base at J; junction bases unmatched: 11. The CDR3 covers 18 residues. The sequencing used PBMCs from blood, collected approximately 12 days after vaccination. This chain uses TRBV7-3 with TRBJ2-7, with 8 bases identical to TRBD1. The sequence was obtained from a man between 50 and 59 years old who received an inactivated influenza vaccine. DNA for the CDR3: TGTGCCAGCAGCTTAACGGACCGGTGGACAGGGAAGTCCTACGAGCAGTACTTC. Translation gives CASSLTDRWTGKSYEQYF.